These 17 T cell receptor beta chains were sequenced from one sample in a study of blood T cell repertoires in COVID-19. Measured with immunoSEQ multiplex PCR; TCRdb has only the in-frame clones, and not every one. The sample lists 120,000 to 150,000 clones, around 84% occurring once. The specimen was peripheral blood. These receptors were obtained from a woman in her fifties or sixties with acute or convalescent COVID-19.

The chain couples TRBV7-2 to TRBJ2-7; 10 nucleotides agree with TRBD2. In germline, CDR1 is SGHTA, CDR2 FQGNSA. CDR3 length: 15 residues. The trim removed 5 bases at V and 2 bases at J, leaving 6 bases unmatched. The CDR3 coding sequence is TGTGCCAGCAGCCCCGCTAGCGGGGGCACCTACGAGCAGTACTTC. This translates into CASSPASGGTYEQYF. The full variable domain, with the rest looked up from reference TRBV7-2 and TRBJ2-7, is GAGVSQSPSNKVTEKGKDVELRCDPISGHTALYWYRQSLGQGLEFLIYFQGNSAPDKSGLPSDRFSAERTGGSVSTLTIQRTQQEDSAVYLCASSPASGGTYEQYFGPGTRLTVT.

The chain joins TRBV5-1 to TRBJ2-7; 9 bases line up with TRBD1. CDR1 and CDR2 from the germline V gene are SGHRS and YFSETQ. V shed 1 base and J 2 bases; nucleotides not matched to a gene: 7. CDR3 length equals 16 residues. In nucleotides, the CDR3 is TGCGCCAGCAGCTTGCTTTCGACAGGGGGGACCTACGAGCAGTACTTC. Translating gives CASSLLSTGGTYEQYF.

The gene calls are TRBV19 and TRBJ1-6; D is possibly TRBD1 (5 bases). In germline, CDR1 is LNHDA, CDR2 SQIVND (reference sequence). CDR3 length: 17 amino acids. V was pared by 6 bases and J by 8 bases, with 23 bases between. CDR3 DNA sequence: TGTGCCAGTAGAAGGGCGGCAGGGTCAATGAAGGATTCACCCCTCCACTTT. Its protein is CASRRAAGSMKDSPLHF.

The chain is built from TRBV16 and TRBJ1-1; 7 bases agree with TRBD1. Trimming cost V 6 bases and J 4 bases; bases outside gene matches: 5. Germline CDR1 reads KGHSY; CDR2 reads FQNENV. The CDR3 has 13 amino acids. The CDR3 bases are TGTGCCAGCAGTCCAACAGGGGCCACTGAAGCTTTCTTT. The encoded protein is CASSPTGATEAFF. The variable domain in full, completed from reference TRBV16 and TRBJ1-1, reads GEEVAQTPKHLVRGEGQKAKLYCAPIKGHSYVFWYQQVLKNEFKFLISFQNENVFDETGMPKERFSAKCLPNSPCSLEIQATKLEDSAVYFCASSPTGATEAFFGQGTRLTVV.

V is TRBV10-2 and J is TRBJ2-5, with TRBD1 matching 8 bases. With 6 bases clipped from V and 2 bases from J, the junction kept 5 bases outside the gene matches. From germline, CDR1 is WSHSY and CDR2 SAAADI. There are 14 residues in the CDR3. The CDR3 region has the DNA TGCGCCAGCAGCAGGGGGCGATTGCAAGAGACCCAGTACTTC. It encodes CASSRGRLQETQYF.

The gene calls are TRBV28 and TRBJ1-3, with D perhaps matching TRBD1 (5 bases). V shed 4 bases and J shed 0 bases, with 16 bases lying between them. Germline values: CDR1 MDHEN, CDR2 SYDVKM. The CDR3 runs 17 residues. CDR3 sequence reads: CASSSAGRMLSGNTIYF. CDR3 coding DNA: TGTGCCAGCAGTTCCGCGGGACGGATGCTCTCTGGAAACACCATATATTTT.

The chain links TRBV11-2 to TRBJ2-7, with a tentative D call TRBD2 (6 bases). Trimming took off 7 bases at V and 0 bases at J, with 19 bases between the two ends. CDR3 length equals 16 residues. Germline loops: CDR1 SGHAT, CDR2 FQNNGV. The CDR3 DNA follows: TGTGCCAGCACCGAACCTGGCGGGGCTAGCTCCTACGAGCAGTACTTC. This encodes CASTEPGGASSYEQYF.

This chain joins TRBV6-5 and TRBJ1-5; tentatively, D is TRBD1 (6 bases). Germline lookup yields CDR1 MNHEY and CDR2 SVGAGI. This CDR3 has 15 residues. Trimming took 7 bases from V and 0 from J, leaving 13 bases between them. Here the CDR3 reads CASTPTGYSNQPQHF. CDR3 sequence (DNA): TGTGCCAGCACCCCAACAGGGTATAGCAATCAGCCCCAGCATTTT.

Here the CDR3 reads CAIRGVSGTDTQYF. The DNA of the CDR3 is TGTGCCATCAGGGGGGTAAGCGGGACAGATACGCAGTATTTT. V and J are TRBV10-3 and TRBJ2-3, with D possibly matching TRBD2 (6 bases). Trimming pared 6 bases from V and 3 bases from J, leaving 13 bases between. Germline CDR1 reads ENHRY; CDR2 reads SYGVKD. This CDR3 spans 14 amino acids.

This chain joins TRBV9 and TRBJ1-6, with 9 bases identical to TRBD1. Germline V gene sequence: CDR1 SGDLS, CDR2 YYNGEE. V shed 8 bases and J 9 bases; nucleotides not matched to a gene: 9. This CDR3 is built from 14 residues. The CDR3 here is CASKPGTGTSPLHF. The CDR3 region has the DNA TGTGCCAGTAAGCCCGGGACAGGGACTTCACCCCTCCACTTT.

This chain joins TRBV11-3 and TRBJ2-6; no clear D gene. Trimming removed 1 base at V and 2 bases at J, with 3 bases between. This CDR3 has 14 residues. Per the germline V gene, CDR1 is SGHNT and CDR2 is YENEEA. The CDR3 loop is CASSLAAGANVLTF. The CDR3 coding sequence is TGTGCCAGCAGCTTAGCTGCTGGGGCCAACGTCCTGACTTTC.

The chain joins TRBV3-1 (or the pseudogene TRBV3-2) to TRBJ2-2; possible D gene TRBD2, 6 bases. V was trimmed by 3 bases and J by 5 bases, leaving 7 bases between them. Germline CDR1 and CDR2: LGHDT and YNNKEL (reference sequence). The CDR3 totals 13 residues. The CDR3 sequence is CASSHGGTGELFF. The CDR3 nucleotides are TGTGCCAGCAGCCATGGGGGGACCGGGGAGCTGTTTTTT.

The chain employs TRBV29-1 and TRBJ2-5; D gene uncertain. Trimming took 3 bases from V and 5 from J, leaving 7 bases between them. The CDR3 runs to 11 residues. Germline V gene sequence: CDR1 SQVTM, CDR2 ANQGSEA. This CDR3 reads CSVDQVETQYF. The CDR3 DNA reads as TGCAGCGTTGACCAGGTGGAGACCCAGTACTTC.

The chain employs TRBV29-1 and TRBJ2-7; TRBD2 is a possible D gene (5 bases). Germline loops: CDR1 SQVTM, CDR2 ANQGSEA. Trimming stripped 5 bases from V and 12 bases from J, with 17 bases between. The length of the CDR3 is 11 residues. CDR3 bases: TGCAGCGTTTTCCGGGGAGATAGGCCGTACTTC. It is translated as CSVFRGDRPYF.

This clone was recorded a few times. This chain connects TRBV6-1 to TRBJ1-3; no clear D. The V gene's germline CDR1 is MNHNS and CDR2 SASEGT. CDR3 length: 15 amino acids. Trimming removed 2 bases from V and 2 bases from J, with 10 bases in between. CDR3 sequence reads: CASSELGVPGNTIYF. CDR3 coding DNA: TGTGCCAGCAGTGAACTCGGGGTCCCTGGAAACACCATATATTTT.

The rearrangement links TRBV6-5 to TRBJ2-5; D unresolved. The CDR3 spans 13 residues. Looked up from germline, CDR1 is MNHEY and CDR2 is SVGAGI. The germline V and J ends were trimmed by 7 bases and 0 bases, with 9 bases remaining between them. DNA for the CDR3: TGTGCCAGCAAGGTGAGGTACCAAGAGACCCAGTACTTC. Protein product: CASKVRYQETQYF.

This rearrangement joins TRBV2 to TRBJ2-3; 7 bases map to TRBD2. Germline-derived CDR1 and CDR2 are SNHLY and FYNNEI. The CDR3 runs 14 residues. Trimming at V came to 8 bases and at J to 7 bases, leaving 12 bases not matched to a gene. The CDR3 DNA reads TGTGCCAGCCTTCCACTAGCGTCTTATAATACGCAGTATTTT. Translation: CASLPLASYNTQYF.